A single sample gave rise to the 26 T cell receptor beta chains below, sequenced in a study of monozygotic twins with inflammatory bowel disease. One entry per CDR3 protein, without DNA, is what TCRdb gives after re-calling the 5' RACE reads. This sample's table reports 300,000 to 400,000 distinct CDR3 sequences. Sequenced input: blood. These TCRs come from a human donor with ulcerative colitis or Crohn's disease, or a healthy co-twin of an affected twin (not recorded which).

The chain joins TRBV9 to TRBJ1-2; TCRdb's assignment of TRBD1 cannot be checked, as there is no DNA. Germline CDR1 SGDLS, CDR2 YYNGEE. This CDR3 has 17 residues. CDR3 amino acids: CASSVEVGGARDYGYTF.

The chain recombines TRBV10-3 with TRBJ2-7; the D gene TCRdb calls, TRBD1, cannot be checked with no DNA. The CDR3 is 14 residues long. The V gene's germline CDR1 is ENHRY and CDR2 SYGVKD. The CDR3 here is CAIATGTGAYEQYF.

This chain joins TRBV6-1 and TRBJ2-7; TCRdb's D call of TRBD1 is untestable without DNA. The CDR3 length is 15 residues. Germline V CDR1 and CDR2: MNHNS, SASEGT. The CDR3 protein is CASIGQGAVSYEQYF.

CDR3 residues: CATSDSRERGTNEKLFF. The chain combines TRBV24-1 with TRBJ1-4. Germline V gene lookup returns CDR1 KGHDR and CDR2 SFDVKD. The CDR3 has 17 amino acids.

The rearrangement uses TRBV5-1 and TRBJ2-7; there is no DNA to check the TCRdb D call of TRBD2. There are 15 residues in the CDR3. Per the germline V gene, CDR1 is SGHRS and CDR2 is YFSETQ. The chain's CDR3 is CASSLVSAAVGEQYF.

The rearrangement links TRBV6-5 to TRBJ1-2; TCRdb's assignment of TRBD1 cannot be checked, as there is no DNA. Per germline, CDR1 MNHEY and CDR2 SVGAGI. This CDR3 is built from 16 residues. CDR3: CASSYSRKGTYHGYTF.

The chain carries TRBV11-2 and TRBJ1-1; the TCRdb D gene call, TRBD1, has no DNA to confirm it. Germline values: CDR1 SGHAT, CDR2 FQNNGV. The CDR3 is 13 amino acids. CDR3 sequence reads: CASSLVTVPEAFF.

J is TRBJ2-2 and V is TRBV6-2 or TRBV6-3; TCRdb reports TRBD1, a call that lacks DNA to check it against. This CDR3 contains 17 residues. Germline V CDR1 and CDR2: MNHEY, SVGEGT. The CDR3 here is CASLFGTHGAGTGELFF.

The V gene is TRBV6-1, the J gene TRBJ2-7; TCRdb returns TRBD1, unconfirmable since there is no DNA. Germline CDR1 is MNHNS and CDR2 is SASEGT. This CDR3 spans 16 amino acids. The CDR3 loop is CASSGTVDDRGHEQYF.

The chain is built from TRBV11-2 and TRBJ2-5; the TCRdb call, TRBD2, lacks DNA for checking. CDR3 size: 18 residues. Germline V lookup: CDR1 SGHAT, CDR2 FQNNGV. CDR3 loop: CASSPRVTSGVKQETQYF.

The chain couples TRBV4-3 to TRBJ1-2; TCRdb calls TRBD1, which cannot be checked without DNA. Germline V gives CDR1 LGHNA, CDR2 YSLEER. The CDR3 totals 14 residues. The CDR3 loop reads CASSQTTGHYGYTF.

The chain links TRBV5-1 to TRBJ2-2; TCRdb's assignment of TRBD1 cannot be checked, as there is no DNA. The germline gives CDR1 SGHRS, CDR2 YFSETQ. The CDR3 has 15 residues. The CDR3 reads CASSLVSQGYGELFF.

The chain links TRBV5-5 to TRBJ2-7; TCRdb designates TRBD1, a call that cannot be tested without DNA. Germline CDR1 reads SGHKS; CDR2 reads YYEKEE (reference sequence). This CDR3 is 16 amino acids long. The CDR3 loop is CASSPIPGTGRYEQYF. The whole variable domain, remainder taken from reference TRBV5-5 and TRBJ2-7, is DAGVTQSPTHLIKTRGQQVTLRCSPISGHKSVSWYQQVLGQGPQFIFQYYEKEERGRGNFPDRFSARQFPNYSSELNVNALLLGDSALYLCASSPIPGTGRYEQYFGPGTRLTVT.

The chain carries TRBV12-5 and TRBJ1-4. Per the germline V gene, CDR1 is LGHNT and CDR2 is FRNRAP. The CDR3 has 17 residues. CDR3 protein: CAIGLKKTGPRPEKLFF.

This chain connects TRBV5-1 to TRBJ2-7; TCRdb's assignment of TRBD1 cannot be checked, as there is no DNA. Looked up from germline, CDR1 is SGHRS and CDR2 is YFSETQ. This CDR3 comprises 14 residues. Here the CDR3 reads CASSRPSGGNEQYF.

The chain links TRBV12-3 or TRBV12-4 to TRBJ2-5. The CDR3 consists of 11 residues. CDR3 amino acids: CASSSSETQYF.

The chain recombines TRBV30 with TRBJ1-3. Germline assignment: CDR1 GTSNPN and CDR2 SVGIG (reference sequence). The length of the CDR3 is 14 residues. This CDR3 is CAWNEGTGGNTIYF.

The rearrangement links TRBV28 to TRBJ2-1; TCRdb selects TRBD1, and the lack of DNA leaves this call unchecked. Germline V gene lookup returns CDR1 MDHEN and CDR2 SYDVKM. The CDR3 is 17 residues long. The CDR3 reads CASSLPPQEGSNNEQFF.

The V call is TRBV15, the J call TRBJ1-5; TCRdb picks TRBD1, but there is no DNA to check that call. Germline V CDR1 and CDR2: LNHNV, YYDKDF (reference sequence). CDR3 size: 18 residues. Here the CDR3 reads CATSRQRQTRYSNQPQHF.

V is TRBV6-5 and J is TRBJ2-5; there is no DNA to check the TCRdb D call of TRBD2. The CDR3 sequence is 15 residues long. Germline values: CDR1 MNHEY, CDR2 SVGAGI. The CDR3 is CASSFPGLGEETQYF.

The chain uses TRBV7-2 and TRBJ1-5; TCRdb designates TRBD1, a call that cannot be tested without DNA. Germline-derived CDR1 and CDR2 are SGHTA and FQGNSA. The CDR3 totals 13 residues. The CDR3 sequence is CASSTQGNQPQHF.

This chain uses TRBV7-2 with TRBJ2-5; TCRdb designates TRBD1, a call that cannot be tested without DNA. CDR3 length equals 15 residues. Looked up from germline, CDR1 is SGHTA and CDR2 is FQGNSA. CDR3 protein: CASSLVLGRGETQYF.

The chain employs TRBV24-1 and TRBJ2-1; with no DNA, the TCRdb D assignment of TRBD1 cannot be verified. Germline loops: CDR1 KGHDR, CDR2 SFDVKD. This CDR3 is 19 amino acids long. This CDR3 is CATSDYRGAVIRGYNEQFF.

CDR3 residues: CASSLADREVYEQYF. The chain has TRBV5-1 and TRBJ2-7; TCRdb calls TRBD1, which cannot be checked without DNA. The V gene's germline CDR1 is SGHRS and CDR2 YFSETQ. This CDR3 region has 15 residues.

V usage is TRBV5-1 and J usage is TRBJ1-6; TCRdb proposes TRBD1, but this gene call is untestable without DNA. CDR3 size: 15 residues. Germline values: CDR1 SGHRS, CDR2 YFSETQ. This CDR3 reads CASSLGAGDSAPLHF. The variable domain in full, completed from reference TRBV5-1 and TRBJ1-6, reads KAGVTQTPRYLIKTRGQQVTLSCSPISGHRSVSWYQQTPGQGLQFLFEYFSETQRNKGNFPGRFSGRQFSNSRSEMNVSTLELGDSALYLCASSLGAGDSAPLHFGNGTRLTVT.

CDR3 sequence: CASSARTGFRSNQPQHF. The V call is TRBV5-6, the J call TRBJ1-5; TCRdb outputs TRBD1, but without DNA this stays unchecked. The CDR3 is made up of 17 amino acids. Germline CDR1 SGHDT, CDR2 YYEEEE.